The rows below give T cell receptor beta chains drawn from one sample of a study of cytomegalovirus exposure and HLA in healthy donors. The assay was immunoSEQ multiplex PCR, and TCRdb's table has in-frame clones only and misses some. The repertoire includes 100,000 to 150,000 clones, around 72% of them detected once, and more than 3% sits in the top ten. The source material was PBMCs. The receptors originated from a man younger than 45 in good health and CMV-seronegative. Both conserved end residues are part of each CDR3. The order of the fields is D gene, clone size, V gene, J gene, CDR3 protein, CDR3 DNA. A D gene is named only where the DNA matches it firmly. Part of the rows lack a size; the others show once, few, many or a class for expanded clones.

>.|.|TRBV19|TRBJ1-5
CASSPRALQPQHF
TGTGCCAGTAGTCCCAGGGCTCTCCAGCCCCAGCATTTT
>TRBD1|.|TRBV2|TRBJ2-7
CASPTGTGKGEQYF
TGTGCCAGCCCTACCGGGACAGGCAAGGGCGAGCAGTACTTC
>TRBD1|.|TRBV5-4|TRBJ2-3
CASSLKQGADTQYF
TGTGCCAGCAGCTTGAAACAGGGGGCAGATACGCAGTATTTT
>.|.|TRBV12-2|TRBJ2-7
CASRLSVPGGGRYEQYF
TGTGCAAGTCGCTTGAGCGTGCCGGGGGGGGGTCGGTACGAGCAGTACTTC
>TRBD1|.|TRBV6-6|TRBJ1-6
CASSYSTGNSPLHF
TGTGCCAGCAGTTACTCGACAGGGAATTCACCCCTCCACTTT
>TRBD2|.|TRBV11-1|TRBJ2-1
CASSYTGTSSYNEQFF
TGTGCCAGCAGTTACACCGGGACTAGCTCCTACAATGAGCAGTTCTTC
>TRBD1|.|TRBV27|TRBJ1-2
CASSRGQGNGYTF
TGTGCCAGCAGCCGTGGACAGGGGAATGGCTACACCTTC
>.|.|TRBV18|TRBJ2-3
CASSPHKDTQYF
TGTGCCAGCTCACCGCACAAGGATACGCAGTATTTT
>TRBD2|.|TRBV6-6|TRBJ2-7
CASSQRTSGEQYF
TGTGCCAGCAGTCAAAGGACTAGCGGCGAGCAGTACTTC
>.|.|TRBV6-5|TRBJ2-1
CASTPLDGKGGEQFF
TGTGCCAGCACCCCCCTGGATGGAAAGGGAGGTGAGCAGTTCTTC
>TRBD1|.|TRBV29-1|TRBJ2-7
CSVLRDSYEQYF
TGCAGCGTCCTACGGGACAGCTACGAGCAGTACTTC
>TRBD2|few|TRBV30|TRBJ2-7
CASMVAGREYSYEQYF
TGTGCCTCCATGGTAGCGGGGCGGGAATACTCCTACGAGCAGTACTTC
>.|.|TRBV5-1|TRBJ2-1
CASSLRQETYNEQFF
TGCGCCAGCAGCTTAAGACAGGAAACCTACAATGAGCAGTTCTTC
>TRBD2|.|TRBV11-2|TRBJ2-7
CASSRGLAGGIEQYF
TGTGCCAGCAGCCGGGGCCTAGCGGGGGGTATCGAGCAGTACTTC